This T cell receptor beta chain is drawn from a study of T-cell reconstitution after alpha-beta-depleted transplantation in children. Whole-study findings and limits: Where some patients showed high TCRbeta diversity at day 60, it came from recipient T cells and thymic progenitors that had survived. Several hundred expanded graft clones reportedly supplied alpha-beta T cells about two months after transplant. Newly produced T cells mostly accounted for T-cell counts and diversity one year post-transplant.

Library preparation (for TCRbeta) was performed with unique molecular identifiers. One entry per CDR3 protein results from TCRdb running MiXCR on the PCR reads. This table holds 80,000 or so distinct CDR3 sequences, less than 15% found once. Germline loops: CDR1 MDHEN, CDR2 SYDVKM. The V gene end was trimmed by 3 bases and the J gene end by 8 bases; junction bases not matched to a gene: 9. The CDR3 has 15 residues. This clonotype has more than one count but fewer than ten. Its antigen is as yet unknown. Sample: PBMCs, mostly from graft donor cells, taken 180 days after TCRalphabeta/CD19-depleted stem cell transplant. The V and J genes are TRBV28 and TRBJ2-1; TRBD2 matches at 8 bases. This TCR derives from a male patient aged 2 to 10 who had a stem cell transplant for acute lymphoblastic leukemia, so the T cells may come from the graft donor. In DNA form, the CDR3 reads TGTGCCAGCAGTTTTACCGGGAGGGCCAGGGATGAGCAGTTCTTC. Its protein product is CASSFTGRARDEQFF.